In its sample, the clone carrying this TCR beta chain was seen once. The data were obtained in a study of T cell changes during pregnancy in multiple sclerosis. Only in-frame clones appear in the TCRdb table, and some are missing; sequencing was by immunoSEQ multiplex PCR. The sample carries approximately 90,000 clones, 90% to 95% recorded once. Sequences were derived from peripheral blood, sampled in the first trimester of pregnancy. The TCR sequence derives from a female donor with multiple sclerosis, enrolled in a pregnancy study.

The CDR3 here is CASSFYYRVGTEAFF. In nucleotides, the CDR3 is TGTGCCAGCAGCTTTTATTACAGGGTAGGCACTGAAGCTTTCTTT. V and J are TRBV5-8 and TRBJ1-1, with D maybe TRBD1 (6 bases). The CDR3 runs 15 residues. The V gene's germline CDR1 is SGHTS and CDR2 YDEGEE. V was clipped by 2 bases and J by 4 bases, with 15 bases between them.